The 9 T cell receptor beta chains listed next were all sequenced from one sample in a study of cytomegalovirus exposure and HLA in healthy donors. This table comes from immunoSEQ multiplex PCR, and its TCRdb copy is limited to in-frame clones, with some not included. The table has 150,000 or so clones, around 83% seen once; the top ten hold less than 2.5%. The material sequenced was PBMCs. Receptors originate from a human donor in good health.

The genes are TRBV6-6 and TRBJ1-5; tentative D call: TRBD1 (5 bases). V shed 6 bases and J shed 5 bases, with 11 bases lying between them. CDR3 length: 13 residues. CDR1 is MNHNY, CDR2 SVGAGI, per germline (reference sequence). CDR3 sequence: CASRKGNDQPQHF. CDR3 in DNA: TGTGCCAGCAGAAAGGGGAACGATCAGCCCCAGCATTTT.

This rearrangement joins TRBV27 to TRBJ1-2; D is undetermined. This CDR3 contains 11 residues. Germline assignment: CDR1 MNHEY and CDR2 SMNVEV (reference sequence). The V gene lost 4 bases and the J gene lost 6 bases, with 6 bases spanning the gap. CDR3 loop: CASSSGNGYTF. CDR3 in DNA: TGTGCCAGCAGTTCCGGGAATGGCTACACCTTC.

The CDR3 sequence: CANSDRGYNQPQHF. The CDR3 bases are TGTGCCAATTCGGACAGGGGGTACAATCAGCCCCAGCATTTT. The chain combines TRBV28 with TRBJ1-5; TRBD1 agrees at 10 bases. Germline loops: CDR1 MDHEN, CDR2 SYDVKM. The CDR3 is 14 amino acids. V trimming: 10 bases; J trimming: 3 bases; junction bases outside the gene matches: 6.

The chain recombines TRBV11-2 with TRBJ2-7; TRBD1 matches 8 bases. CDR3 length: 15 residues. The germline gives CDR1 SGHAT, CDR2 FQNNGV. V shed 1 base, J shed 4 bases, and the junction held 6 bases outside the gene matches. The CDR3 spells CASSLVAGQGYEQYF. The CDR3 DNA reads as TGTGCCAGCAGCTTAGTTGCAGGACAGGGTTACGAGCAGTACTTC.

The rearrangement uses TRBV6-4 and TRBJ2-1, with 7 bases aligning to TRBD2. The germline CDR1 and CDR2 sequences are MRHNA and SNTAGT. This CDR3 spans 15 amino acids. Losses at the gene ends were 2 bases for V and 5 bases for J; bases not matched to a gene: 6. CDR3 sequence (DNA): TGTGCCAGCAGTGACGCGGCGGGAGAGAACAATGAGCAGTTCTTC. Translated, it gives CASSDAAGENNEQFF.

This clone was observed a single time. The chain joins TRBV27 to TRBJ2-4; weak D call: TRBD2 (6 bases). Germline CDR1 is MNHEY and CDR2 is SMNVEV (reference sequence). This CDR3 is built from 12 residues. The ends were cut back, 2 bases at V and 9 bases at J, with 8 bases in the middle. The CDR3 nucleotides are TGTGCCAGCAGTTTACGGGGGAGCATTCAGTACTTC. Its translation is CASSLRGSIQYF.

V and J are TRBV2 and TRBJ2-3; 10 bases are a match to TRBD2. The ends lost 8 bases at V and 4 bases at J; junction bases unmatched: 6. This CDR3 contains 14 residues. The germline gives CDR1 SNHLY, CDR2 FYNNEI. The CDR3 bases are TGTGCCAGCGAGCGGGGGGGCAACTCAGATACGCAGTATTTT. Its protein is CASERGGNSDTQYF.

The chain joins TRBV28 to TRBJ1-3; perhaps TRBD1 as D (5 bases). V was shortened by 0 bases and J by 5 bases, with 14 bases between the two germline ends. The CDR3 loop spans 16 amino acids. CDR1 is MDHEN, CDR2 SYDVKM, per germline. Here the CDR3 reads CASSLWRQGSRNTIYF. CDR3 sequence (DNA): TGTGCCAGCAGTTTATGGAGGCAGGGTAGTAGAAACACCATATATTTT.

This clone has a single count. This CDR3 reads CASSKSHGTVPSYEQYF. In DNA, the CDR3 is TGTGCCAGCAGCAAATCTCACGGGACAGTACCCTCCTACGAGCAGTACTTC. The chain uses TRBV21-1 and TRBJ2-7; the DNA was not used to check the table's D call, TRBD1. TRBV21-1 is listed as a pseudogene. The CDR3 extends over 17 amino acids.